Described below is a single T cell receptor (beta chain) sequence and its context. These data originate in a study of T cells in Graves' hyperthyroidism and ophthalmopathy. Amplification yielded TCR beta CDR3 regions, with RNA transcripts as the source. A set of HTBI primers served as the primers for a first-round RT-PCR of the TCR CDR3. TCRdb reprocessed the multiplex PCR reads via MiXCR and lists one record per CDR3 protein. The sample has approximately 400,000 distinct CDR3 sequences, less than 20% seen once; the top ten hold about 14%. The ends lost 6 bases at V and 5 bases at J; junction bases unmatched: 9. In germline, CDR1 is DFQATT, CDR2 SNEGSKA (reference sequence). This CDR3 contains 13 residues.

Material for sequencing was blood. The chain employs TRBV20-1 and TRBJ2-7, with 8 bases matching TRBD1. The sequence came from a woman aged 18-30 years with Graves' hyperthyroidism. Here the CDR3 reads CSARTGLVDEQYF. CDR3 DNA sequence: TGCAGTGCCCGGACAGGGTTAGTTGACGAGCAGTACTTC.